These 9 T cell receptor beta chains share one sample of origin, sequenced in a study of T cells after yellow fever vaccination. TCRdb fed the 5' RACE reads into MiXCR, producing one record per CDR3 protein. The sample lists 100,000 to 150,000 distinct CDR3 sequences; 7.4% were seen once. The input for sequencing was CD4+ T cells sorted from PBMCs, taken less than 11 days after the first yellow fever vaccination. These receptors all come from a man younger than 35 who received the YFV17D yellow fever vaccine.

This clonotype was recorded at least ten times. The gene calls are TRBV11-2 and TRBJ1-1; D is uncertain. This CDR3 contains 14 residues. The V gene's germline CDR1 is SGHAT and CDR2 FQNNGV. V was pared by 4 bases and J by 1 base, with 10 bases between. The CDR3 nucleotides read TGTGCCAGCAGCTCTAGGTTAGGGAACACTGAAGCTTTCTTT. Amino acid sequence: CASSSRLGNTEAFF.

This clonotype was observed many times. This chain joins TRBV23-1 and TRBJ2-3, with D possibly TRBD2 on 5 matching bases. TRBV23-1 is known as an ORF, though its function is uncertain. V was trimmed by 6 bases and J by 3 bases, leaving 22 bases between them. This CDR3 comprises 17 residues. The CDR3 DNA reads as TGCGCCAGCAGCCATAAACCACGGGGATTTGGGACAGATACGCAGTATTTT. It translates to CASSHKPRGFGTDTQYF.

This chain links TRBV19 with TRBJ2-3; D possibly matches TRBD1 or TRBD2 (6 bases each). Germline CDR1 and CDR2: LNHDA and SQIVND (reference sequence). Trimming pared 3 bases from V and 2 bases from J, leaving 15 bases between. The CDR3 has 16 amino acids. The CDR3 spells CASSMWGATPTDTQYF. CDR3 sequence (DNA): TGTGCCAGTAGTATGTGGGGGGCGACCCCCACAGATACGCAGTATTTT.

At least ten counts were recorded for this clonotype. The J gene is TRBJ2-1, the V gene TRBV6-1; TRBD2 matches at 14 bases. J was trimmed by 8 bases and V by 5 bases; bases with no gene match: 5. The CDR3 is 15 amino acids. The V gene's germline CDR1 is MNHNS and CDR2 SASEGT. The CDR3 is CASSPGLAGVHEQFF. The CDR3 region has the DNA TGTGCCAGCAGTCCGGGACTAGCGGGGGTTCATGAGCAGTTCTTC.

The J gene is TRBJ1-2, the V gene TRBV15; tentatively, D is TRBD1 (5 bases). Per the germline V gene, CDR1 is LNHNV and CDR2 is YYDKDF (reference sequence). The CDR3 extends over 15 amino acids. Trimming removed 4 bases from V and 1 base from J, with 13 bases in between. CDR3 DNA: TGTGCCACCAGCACACCTACGGGGCGTAACTATGGCTACACCTTC. Residues: CATSTPTGRNYGYTF.

This clonotype came up many times. The chain combines TRBV3-1 with TRBJ2-7; TRBD1 aligns across 7 bases. The CDR3 sequence is 14 residues long. Germline assignment: CDR1 LGHDT and CDR2 YNNKEL (reference sequence). V shed 1 base and J 5 bases; nucleotides not matched to a gene: 5. The CDR3 reads CASSQGQGFDEQYF. The CDR3 DNA is TGTGCCAGCAGCCAAGGACAGGGCTTTGACGAGCAGTACTTC.

This clonotype was picked up many times. This chain joins TRBV20-1 and TRBJ2-3; 7 bases agree with TRBD2. Looked up from germline, CDR1 is DFQATT and CDR2 is SNEGSKA (reference sequence). Losses at the gene ends were 1 base for V and 0 bases for J; bases not matched to a gene: 7. CDR3 length: 16 amino acids. This chain's CDR3 is CSARAWSSGSTDTQYF. The DNA of the CDR3 is TGCAGTGCTAGAGCTTGGTCTAGCGGCAGCACAGATACGCAGTATTTT.

The chain combines TRBV7-9 with TRBJ1-2, with 7 bases identical to TRBD1. V shed 5 bases and J 4 bases; nucleotides not matched to a gene: 4. The CDR3 runs to 13 residues. Germline V lookup: CDR1 SEHNR, CDR2 FQNEAQ (reference sequence). The CDR3 protein is CASSLRDSYGYTF. DNA of the CDR3: TGTGCCAGCAGCCTTCGGGACAGCTATGGCTACACCTTC. The full variable domain, in which reference TRBV7-9 and TRBJ1-2 provide the parts outside the CDR3, is DTGVSQNPRHKITKRGQNVTFRCDPISEHNRLYWYRQTLGQGPEFLTYFQNEAQLEKSRLLSDRFSAERPKGSFSTLEIQRTEQGDSAMYLCASSLRDSYGYTFGSGTRLTVV.

The chain is built from TRBV7-2 and TRBJ1-2; D unresolved. CDR1 and CDR2 from the germline V gene are SGHTA and FQGNSA. The length of the CDR3 is 13 residues. The V and J ends lost 5 bases and 5 bases respectively, with 12 bases between them. The CDR3 sequence: CASSAGRGYGYTF. CDR3 in DNA: TGTGCCAGCAGCGCCGGACGAGGTTATGGCTACACCTTC.